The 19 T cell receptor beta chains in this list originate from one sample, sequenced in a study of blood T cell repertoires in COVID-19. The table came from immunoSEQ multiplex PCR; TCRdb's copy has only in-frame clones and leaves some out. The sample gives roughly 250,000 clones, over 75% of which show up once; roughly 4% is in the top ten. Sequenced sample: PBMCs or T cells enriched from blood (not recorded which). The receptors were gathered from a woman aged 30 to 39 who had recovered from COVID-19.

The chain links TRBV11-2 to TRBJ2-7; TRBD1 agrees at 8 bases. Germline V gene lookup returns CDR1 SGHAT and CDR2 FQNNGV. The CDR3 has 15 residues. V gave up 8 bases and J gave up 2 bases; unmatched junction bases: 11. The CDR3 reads CASENPGQVPYEQYF. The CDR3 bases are TGTGCCAGCGAGAACCCGGGACAGGTGCCCTACGAGCAGTACTTC.

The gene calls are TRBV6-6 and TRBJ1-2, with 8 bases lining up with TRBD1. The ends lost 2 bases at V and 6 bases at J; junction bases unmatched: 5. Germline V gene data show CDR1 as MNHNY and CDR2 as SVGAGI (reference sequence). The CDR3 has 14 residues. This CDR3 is CASSYPTGEDGYTF. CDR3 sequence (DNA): TGTGCCAGCAGTTACCCGACAGGGGAGGATGGCTACACCTTC.

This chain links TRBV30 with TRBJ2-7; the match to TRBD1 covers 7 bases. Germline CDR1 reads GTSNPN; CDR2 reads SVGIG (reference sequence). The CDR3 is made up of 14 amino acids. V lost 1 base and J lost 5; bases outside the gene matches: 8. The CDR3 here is CAWSGDSKIHEQYF. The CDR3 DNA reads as TGTGCCTGGAGTGGGGACAGCAAAATCCACGAGCAGTACTTC.

The CDR3, as DNA: TGTGCCAGCAGCTTAGCAGGGGCCCACGAGCAGTACTTC. This codes for CASSLAGAHEQYF. The J gene is TRBJ2-7, the V gene TRBV7-9; D perhaps matches TRBD1 (5 bases). The CDR3 covers 13 residues. CDR1 and CDR2 from the germline V gene are SEHNR and FQNEAQ (reference sequence). Trimming pared 0 bases from V and 5 bases from J, leaving 8 bases between.

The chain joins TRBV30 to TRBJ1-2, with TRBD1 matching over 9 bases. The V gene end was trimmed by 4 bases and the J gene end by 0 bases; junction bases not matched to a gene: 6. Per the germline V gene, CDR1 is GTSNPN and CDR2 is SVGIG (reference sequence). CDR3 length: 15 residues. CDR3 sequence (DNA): TGTGCCTGGACCCGGGACAGGGTGCCTAACTATGGCTACACCTTC. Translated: CAWTRDRVPNYGYTF. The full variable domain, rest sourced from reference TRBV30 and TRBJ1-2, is SQTIHQWPATLVQPVGSPLSLECTVEGTSNPNLYWYRQAAGRGLQLLFYSVGIGQISSEVPQNLSASRPQDRQFILSSKKLLLSDSGFYLCAWTRDRVPNYGYTFGSGTRLTVV.

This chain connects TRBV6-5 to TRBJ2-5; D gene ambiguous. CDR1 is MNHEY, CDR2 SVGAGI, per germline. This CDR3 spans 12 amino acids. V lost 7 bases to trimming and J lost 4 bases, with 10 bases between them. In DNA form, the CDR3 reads TGTGCCAGCAACGAGGTGGGAGAGACCCAGTACTTC. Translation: CASNEVGETQYF.

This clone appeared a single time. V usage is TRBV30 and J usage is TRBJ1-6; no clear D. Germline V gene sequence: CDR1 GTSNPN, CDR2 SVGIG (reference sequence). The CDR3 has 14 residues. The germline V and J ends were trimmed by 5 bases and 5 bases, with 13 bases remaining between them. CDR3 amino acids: CAWSIEAHNSPLHF. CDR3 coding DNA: TGTGCCTGGTCTATTGAGGCTCATAATTCACCCCTCCACTTT.

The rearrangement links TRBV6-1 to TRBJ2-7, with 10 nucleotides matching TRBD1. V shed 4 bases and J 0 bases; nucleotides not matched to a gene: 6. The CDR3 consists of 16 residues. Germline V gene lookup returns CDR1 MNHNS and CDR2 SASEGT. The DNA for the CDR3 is TGTGCCAGCAGTGGATTCCGGACAGGGGGCTCCTACGAGCAGTACTTC. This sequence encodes CASSGFRTGGSYEQYF.

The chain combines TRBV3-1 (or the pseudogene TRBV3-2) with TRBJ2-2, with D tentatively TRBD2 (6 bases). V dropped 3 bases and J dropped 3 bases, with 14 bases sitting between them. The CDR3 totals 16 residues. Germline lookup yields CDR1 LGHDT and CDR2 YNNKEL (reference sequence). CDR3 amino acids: CASSQGPGADTGELFF. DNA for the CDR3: TGTGCCAGCAGCCAGGGCCCGGGAGCAGACACCGGGGAGCTGTTTTTT.

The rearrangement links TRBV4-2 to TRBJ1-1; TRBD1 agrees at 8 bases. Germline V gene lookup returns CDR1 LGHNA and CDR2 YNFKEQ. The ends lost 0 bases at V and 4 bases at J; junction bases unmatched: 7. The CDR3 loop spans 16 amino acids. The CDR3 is CASSQDRMTGATEAFF. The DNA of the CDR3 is TGTGCCAGCAGCCAAGATAGAATGACAGGGGCCACTGAAGCTTTCTTT.

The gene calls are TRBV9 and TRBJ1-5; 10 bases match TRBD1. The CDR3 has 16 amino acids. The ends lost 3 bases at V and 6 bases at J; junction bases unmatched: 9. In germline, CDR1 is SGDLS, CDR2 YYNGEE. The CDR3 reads CASSAGDRGVSQPQHF. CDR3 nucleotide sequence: TGTGCCAGCAGCGCCGGGGACAGGGGTGTTAGTCAGCCCCAGCATTTT.

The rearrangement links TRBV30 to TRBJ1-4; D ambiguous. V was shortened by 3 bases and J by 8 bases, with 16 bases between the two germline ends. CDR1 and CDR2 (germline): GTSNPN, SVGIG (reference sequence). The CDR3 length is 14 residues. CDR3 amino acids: CAWRGGPNGEKLFF. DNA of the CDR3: TGTGCCTGGAGGGGAGGCCCCAACGGGGAAAAACTGTTTTTT.

The CDR3 DNA sequence: TGTGCCAGCAGTCCAGGGTCTGGCTACACCTTC. Translated: CASSPGSGYTF. The rearrangement links TRBV28 to TRBJ1-2, with D perhaps matching TRBD1 (5 bases). The germline gives CDR1 MDHEN, CDR2 SYDVKM. V was pared by 5 bases and J by 7 bases, with 8 bases between. The CDR3 has 11 amino acids.

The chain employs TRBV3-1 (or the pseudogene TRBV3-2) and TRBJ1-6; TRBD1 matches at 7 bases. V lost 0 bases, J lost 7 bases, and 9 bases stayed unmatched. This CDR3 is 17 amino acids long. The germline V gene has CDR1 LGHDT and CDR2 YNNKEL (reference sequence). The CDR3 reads CASSQDDRDSGNSPLHF. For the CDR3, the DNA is TGTGCCAGCAGCCAAGACGACAGGGACTCAGGGAATTCACCCCTCCACTTT.

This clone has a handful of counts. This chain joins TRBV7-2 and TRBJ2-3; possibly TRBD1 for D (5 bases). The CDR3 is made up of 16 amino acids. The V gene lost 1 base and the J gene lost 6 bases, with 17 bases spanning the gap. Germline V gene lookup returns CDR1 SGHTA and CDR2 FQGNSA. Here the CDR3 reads CASSLGGRAKGDTQYF. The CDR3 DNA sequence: TGTGCCAGCAGCTTAGGAGGAAGGGCGAAGGGGGATACGCAGTATTTT.

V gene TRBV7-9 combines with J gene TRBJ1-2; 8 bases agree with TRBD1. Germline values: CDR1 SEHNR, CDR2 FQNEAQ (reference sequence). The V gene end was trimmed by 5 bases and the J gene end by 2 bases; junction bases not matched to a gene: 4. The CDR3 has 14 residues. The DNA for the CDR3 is TGTGCCAGCAGCAGGACAGGGATAAACTATGGCTACACCTTC. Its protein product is CASSRTGINYGYTF.

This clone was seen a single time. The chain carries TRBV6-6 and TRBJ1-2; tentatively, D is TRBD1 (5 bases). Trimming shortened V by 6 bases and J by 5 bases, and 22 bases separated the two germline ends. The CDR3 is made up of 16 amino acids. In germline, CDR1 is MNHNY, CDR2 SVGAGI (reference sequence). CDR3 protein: CASRPWAGPGSYGYTF. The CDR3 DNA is TGTGCCAGCAGACCCTGGGCAGGGCCAGGGTCGTATGGCTACACCTTC.

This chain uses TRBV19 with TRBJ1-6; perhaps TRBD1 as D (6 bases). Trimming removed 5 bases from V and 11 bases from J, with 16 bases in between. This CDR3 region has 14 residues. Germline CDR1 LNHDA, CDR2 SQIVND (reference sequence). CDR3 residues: CASSEGTSSAPLHF. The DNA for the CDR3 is TGTGCCAGTAGTGAGGGGACATCCTCGGCACCCCTCCACTTT. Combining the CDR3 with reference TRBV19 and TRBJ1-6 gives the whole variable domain DGGITQSPKYLFRKEGQNVTLSCEQNLNHDAMYWYRQDPGQGLRLIYYSQIVNDFQKGDIAEGYSVSREKKESFPLTVTSAQKNPTAFYLCASSEGTSSAPLHFGNGTRLTVT.

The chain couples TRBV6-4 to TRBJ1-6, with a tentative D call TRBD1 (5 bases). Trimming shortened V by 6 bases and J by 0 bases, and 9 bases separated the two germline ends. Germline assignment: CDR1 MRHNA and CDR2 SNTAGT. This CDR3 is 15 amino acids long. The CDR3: CASRTESSYNSPLHF. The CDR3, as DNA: TGTGCCAGCAGGACAGAAAGCTCCTATAATTCACCCCTCCACTTT.